These 4 T cell receptor beta chains came from one sample sequenced in a study of blood T cell repertoires in COVID-19. The method was immunoSEQ multiplex PCR; TCRdb's version includes in-frame clones alone and lacks a portion of them. The sample has under 350,000 clones, 90% seen once; the top ten hold around 2.5%. The source material was PBMCs or T cells enriched from blood (not recorded which). The receptor set was obtained from a man aged 60 to 75 who had recovered from COVID-19.

There are a few counts of this clone. The V gene is TRBV5-4, the J gene TRBJ1-4; D unresolved. V was cut by 2 bases and J by 5 bases, with 16 bases left in between. CDR1 and CDR2 from the germline V gene are SGHNT and YYREEE (reference sequence). The CDR3 consists of 16 residues. For the CDR3, the DNA is TGTGCCAGCAGCTTTAGCGGACCGAATCGAAATGAAAAACTGTTTTTT. The encoded protein is CASSFSGPNRNEKLFF.

This sequence joins TRBV7-8 and TRBJ1-6; D is ambiguous. The length of the CDR3 is 15 residues. V was cut by 1 base and J by 5 bases, with 9 bases left in between. The germline V gene encodes CDR1 SGHVS and CDR2 FQNEAQ. Here the CDR3 DNA reads TGTGCCAGCAGCTTAGGTTTAGTGAATAATTCACCCCTCCACTTT. As protein: CASSLGLVNNSPLHF.

The V and J genes are TRBV27 and TRBJ2-6; 10 positions match TRBD1. This CDR3 spans 18 amino acids. CDR1 and CDR2 from the germline V gene are MNHEY and SMNVEV (reference sequence). V dropped 4 bases and J dropped 3; count of bases not matched to a gene: 9. The CDR3 loop reads CASSSMGQGTGGANVLTF. DNA of the CDR3: TGTGCCAGCAGTTCCATGGGACAGGGGACAGGTGGGGCCAACGTCCTGACTTTC.

The V and J genes are TRBV5-1 and TRBJ2-3, with D unclear. The CDR3 length is 15 residues. Germline loops: CDR1 SGHRS, CDR2 YFSETQ. Trimming took 4 bases from V and 1 from J, leaving 13 bases between them. CDR3 nucleotide sequence: TGCGCCAGCAGCGCACGGAGTTTAGGCACAGATACGCAGTATTTT. Protein sequence: CASSARSLGTDTQYF.